Below are 16 T cell receptor beta chains sequenced from a single sample in a study of blood T cell repertoires in COVID-19 (dated by TCRdb to 2018 to 2021). The library was prepared using the immunoSEQ multiplex PCR assay. Entries here come from immuneACCESS through TCRdb and include only in-frame sequences with V and J called. Some clones fail to appear in such tables; in the studies checked, an unresolved V gene covers under half of the shortfall, and the cause of the remainder is unknown. A total of 150,000 or so clones appear in this sample, 82% of them only once. The top ten clonotypes cover about 8.4% of the sample. The sample consisted of peripheral blood. The receptors originated from a woman in her 70s with acute or convalescent COVID-19.

The chain employs TRBV20-1 and TRBJ2-5; TRBD1 is a possible D gene (6 bases). The CDR3 runs to 13 residues. Looked up from germline, CDR1 is DFQATT and CDR2 is SNEGSKA (reference sequence). Deletions cut 3 bases from V and 5 bases from J, with 13 bases between. The CDR3 DNA sequence: TGCAGTGCTAGTCAGGGGCTGTCGGAGACCCAGTACTTC. Translated, it gives CSASQGLSETQYF.

CDR3 sequence reads: CASSLGEQGDYEQYF. The CDR3 nucleotides read TGTGCCAGCAGCTTAGGGGAACAGGGAGACTACGAGCAGTACTTC. The chain joins TRBV7-2 to TRBJ2-7; D might be TRBD1 (6 bases). This CDR3 contains 15 residues. V gave up 1 base and J gave up 3 bases, with 13 bases separating them. Germline assignment: CDR1 SGHTA and CDR2 FQGNSA.

The rearrangement links TRBV9 to TRBJ2-2; D is possibly TRBD2 (6 bases). The germline V and J ends were trimmed by 4 bases and 5 bases, with 12 bases remaining between them. The CDR3 runs 14 residues. Per germline, CDR1 SGDLS and CDR2 YYNGEE. Here the CDR3 reads CASSTGEGTGELFF. The CDR3, as DNA: TGTGCCAGCAGCACGGGGGAAGGTACCGGGGAGCTGTTTTTT.

The rearrangement joins TRBV15 to TRBJ2-5; 7 bases are shared with TRBD1. Unmatched junction bases numbered 4, after V lost 1 base and J lost 2 bases. CDR3 size: 15 residues. Germline V gene lookup returns CDR1 LNHNV and CDR2 YYDKDF (reference sequence). The CDR3 DNA sequence: TGTGCCACCAGCAGAGTTTGGGACAGTCAAGAGACCCAGTACTTC. Amino acids: CATSRVWDSQETQYF.

The V and J genes are TRBV5-1 and TRBJ1-2; D uncertain. Germline values: CDR1 SGHRS, CDR2 YFSETQ. The CDR3 runs 13 residues. V was clipped by 5 bases and J by 0 bases, with 8 bases between them. The CDR3 region is CASRDLANYGYTF. CDR3 nucleotides: TGCGCCAGCAGAGACTTAGCTAACTATGGCTACACCTTC.

The chain uses TRBV14 and TRBJ2-1, with 9 bases matching TRBD1. Germline values: CDR1 SGHDN, CDR2 FVKESK. The V gene end was trimmed by 4 bases and the J gene end by 7 bases; junction bases not matched to a gene: 11. This CDR3 has 16 residues. The chain's CDR3 is CASSRTLDRGGNEQFF. In DNA form, the CDR3 reads TGTGCCAGCAGCCGGACCCTGGACAGGGGAGGGAATGAGCAGTTCTTC.

The sample holds many counts of this clone. The chain carries TRBV3-1 (or the pseudogene TRBV3-2) and TRBJ2-7; no clear D gene. The CDR3 contains 11 residues. Between the trimmed V and J ends, which lost 0 bases and 5 bases, there was a span of 2 bases. Per germline, CDR1 LGHDT and CDR2 YNNKEL (reference sequence). The CDR3 sequence is CASSQDNEQYF. The CDR3 DNA reads as TGTGCCAGCAGCCAAGATAACGAGCAGTACTTC.

This chain's CDR3 is CASSFYPLRTQYF. The CDR3 nucleotides are TGTGCCAGCAGCTTCTATCCGCTGCGGACCCAGTACTTC. This rearrangement joins TRBV7-2 to TRBJ2-5; no definite D call. Trimming removed 3 bases at V and 7 bases at J, with 12 bases between. CDR1 and CDR2 (germline): SGHTA, FQGNSA. The CDR3 extends over 13 amino acids.

This chain joins TRBV15 and TRBJ1-5; D is perhaps TRBD1 (6 bases). This CDR3 has 17 residues. With 2 bases removed from V and 0 bases from J, the gap between germline ends came to 14 bases. CDR1 is LNHNV and CDR2 is YYDKDF in the germline V gene (reference sequence). CDR3 in amino acids: CATSRPRGTGSNQPQHF. CDR3 coding DNA: TGTGCCACCAGCAGACCCAGGGGTACCGGTAGCAATCAGCCCCAGCATTTT.

The J gene is TRBJ2-3, the V gene TRBV27; the D gene is possibly TRBD1 (6 bases). This CDR3 contains 15 residues. Per germline, CDR1 MNHEY and CDR2 SMNVEV (reference sequence). V was clipped by 3 bases and J by 5 bases, with 15 bases between them. The CDR3 sequence: CASSFTGQSRDTQYF. The CDR3 DNA reads TGTGCCAGCAGTTTCACAGGACAGTCGAGAGATACGCAGTATTTT.

The sample holds one count of this clone. The genes are TRBV6-1 and TRBJ1-2; no definite D call. The CDR3 has 14 amino acids. Germline values: CDR1 MNHNS, CDR2 SASEGT. V was shortened by 2 bases and J by 8 bases, with 15 bases between the two germline ends. The CDR3 DNA follows: TGTGCCAGCAGTGAATTACGAGGACTAGGAGGCTACACCTTC. The encoded protein is CASSELRGLGGYTF.

The CDR3, as DNA: TGTGCCAGCAGTTTGCCCCAGGGCTACACCTTC. Protein product: CASSLPQGYTF. The gene calls are TRBV28 and TRBJ1-2; D gene unclear. The CDR3 runs 11 residues. Germline values: CDR1 MDHEN, CDR2 SYDVKM. Between the trimmed V and J ends, which lost 3 bases and 8 bases, there was a span of 7 bases.

V and J are TRBV7-9 and TRBJ2-2; TRBD1 matches at 10 bases. From germline, CDR1 is SEHNR and CDR2 FQNEAQ (reference sequence). The length of the CDR3 is 15 residues. V shed 4 bases and J 2 bases; nucleotides not matched to a gene: 1. Written as DNA, the CDR3 is TGTGCCAGCAGCTGGGACAGGGGAAACACCGGGGAGCTGTTTTTT. This sequence encodes CASSWDRGNTGELFF.

The chain carries TRBV7-8 and TRBJ2-4; 7 bases are a match to TRBD1. CDR1 SGHVS and CDR2 FQNEAQ come from the germline V gene. The CDR3 is 14 amino acids. The V and J ends lost 3 bases and 8 bases, in that order; junction bases with no gene match: 7. CDR3 loop: CASSFDRVLDIQYF. The DNA of the CDR3 is TGTGCCAGCAGCTTCGACAGGGTACTTGACATTCAGTACTTC.

CDR3: CAWSGQNYGYTF. CDR3 nucleotides: TGTGCCTGGAGTGGACAGAACTATGGCTACACCTTC. The chain is built from TRBV30 and TRBJ1-2; possibly TRBD1 for D (5 bases). V shed 1 base and J shed 2 bases, with 5 bases lying between them. This CDR3 has 12 residues. CDR1 GTSNPN and CDR2 SVGIG come from the germline V gene (reference sequence).

This clone appeared a few times. J is TRBJ2-3 and V is TRBV28; 13 bases match TRBD2. CDR1 and CDR2 from the germline V gene are MDHEN and SYDVKM. There are 16 residues in the CDR3. V lost 5 bases, J lost 6 bases, and 8 bases stayed unmatched. CDR3 residues: CASSTILAGGLDTQYF. The CDR3 nucleotides read TGTGCCAGCAGTACTATACTAGCGGGGGGGCTGGATACGCAGTATTTT.